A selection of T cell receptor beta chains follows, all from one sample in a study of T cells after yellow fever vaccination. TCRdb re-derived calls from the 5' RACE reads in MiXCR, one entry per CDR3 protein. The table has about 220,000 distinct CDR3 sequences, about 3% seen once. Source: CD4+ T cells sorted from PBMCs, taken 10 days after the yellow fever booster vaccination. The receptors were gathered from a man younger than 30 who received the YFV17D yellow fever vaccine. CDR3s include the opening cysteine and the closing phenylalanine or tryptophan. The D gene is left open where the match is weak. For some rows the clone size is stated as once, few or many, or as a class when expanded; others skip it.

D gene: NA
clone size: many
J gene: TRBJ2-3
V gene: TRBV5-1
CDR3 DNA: TGCGCCAGCAGCACGGGGACAACAGATACGCAGTATTTT
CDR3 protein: CASSTGTTDTQYF

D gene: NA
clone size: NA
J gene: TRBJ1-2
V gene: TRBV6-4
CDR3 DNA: TGTGCCAGCAGTGAGGAGGGGACCTATGGCTACACCTTC
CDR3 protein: CASSEEGTYGYTF

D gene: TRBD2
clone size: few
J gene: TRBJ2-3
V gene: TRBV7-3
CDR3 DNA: TGTGCCAGCAGCTTACTAGCGGGGGGGCAATCAGATACGCAGTATTTT
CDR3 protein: CASSLLAGGQSDTQYF

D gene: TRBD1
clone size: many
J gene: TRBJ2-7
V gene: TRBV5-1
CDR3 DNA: TGCGCCAGCAGACCAAGCCCTTACAGGGGGTCCTACGAGCAGTACTTC
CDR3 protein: CASRPSPYRGSYEQYF

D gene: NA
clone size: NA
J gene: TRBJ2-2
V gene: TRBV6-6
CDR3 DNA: TGTGCCAGCACCAAAAGAGGCGGGGAGCTGTTTTTT
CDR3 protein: CASTKRGGELFF

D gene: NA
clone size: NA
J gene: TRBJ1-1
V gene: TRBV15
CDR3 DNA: TGTGCCACCAGCAGAGGCGACTCGAACACTGAAGCTTTCTTT
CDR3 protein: CATSRGDSNTEAFF

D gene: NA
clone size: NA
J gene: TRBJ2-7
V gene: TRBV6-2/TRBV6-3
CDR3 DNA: TGTGCCAGCGCCGACAGGCACTACGAGCAGTACTTC
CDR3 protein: CASADRHYEQYF

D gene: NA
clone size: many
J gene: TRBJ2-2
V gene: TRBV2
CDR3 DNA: TGTGCCAGCAGTCCGGGACACGCTAACACCGGGGAGCTGTTTTTT
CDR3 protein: CASSPGHANTGELFF

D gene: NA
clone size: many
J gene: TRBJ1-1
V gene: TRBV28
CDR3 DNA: TGTGCCAGCAGTTTATTGGTGGGGAAGGACACTGAAGCTTTCTTT
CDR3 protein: CASSLLVGKDTEAFF

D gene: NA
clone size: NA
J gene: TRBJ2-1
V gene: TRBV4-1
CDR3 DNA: TGCGCCAGCAGCCCCCGCACAGGGAATAGGGGCTCCTACAATGAGCAGTTCTTC
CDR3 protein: CASSPRTGNRGSYNEQFF

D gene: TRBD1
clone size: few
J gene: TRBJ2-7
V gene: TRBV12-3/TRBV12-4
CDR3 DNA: TGTGCCAGCAGTTCTCGGGACAGGGTGACTTCCCCCTGGGAGCAGTACTTC
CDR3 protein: CASSSRDRVTSPWEQYF

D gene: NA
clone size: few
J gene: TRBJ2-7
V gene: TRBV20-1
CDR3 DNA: TGCAGTGCCCCTCCTTCGGGGTTGTACGAGCAGTACTTC
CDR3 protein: CSAPPSGLYEQYF

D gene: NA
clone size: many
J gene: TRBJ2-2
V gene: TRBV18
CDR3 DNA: TGTGCCAGCTCACCAATGGGCAGAGGGTCCGGGGAGCTGTTTTTT
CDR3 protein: CASSPMGRGSGELFF

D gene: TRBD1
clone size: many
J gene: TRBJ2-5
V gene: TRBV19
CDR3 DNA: TGTGCCAGTAGTATTACAGGGGCCCAAGAGACCCAGTACTTC
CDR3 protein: CASSITGAQETQYF

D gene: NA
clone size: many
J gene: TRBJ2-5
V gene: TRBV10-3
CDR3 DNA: TGTGCCATCAGTGAGGCGTACCAAGAGACCCAGTACTTC
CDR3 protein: CAISEAYQETQYF

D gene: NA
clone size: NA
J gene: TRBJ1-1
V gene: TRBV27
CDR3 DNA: TGTGCCAGCAGTTTGAATGGGGCCAACACTGAAGCTTTCTTT
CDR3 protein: CASSLNGANTEAFF

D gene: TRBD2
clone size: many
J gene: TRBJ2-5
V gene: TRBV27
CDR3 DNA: TGTGCCCGCTCTAGCGGGGGGGCCGGTTTGTTAGAGACCCAGTACTTC
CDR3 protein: CARSSGGAGLLETQYF

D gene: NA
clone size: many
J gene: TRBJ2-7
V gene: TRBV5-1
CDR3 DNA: TGCGCCAGCGGAGGAGGGGGGGTGGCCCACGAGCAGTACTTC
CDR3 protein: CASGGGGVAHEQYF

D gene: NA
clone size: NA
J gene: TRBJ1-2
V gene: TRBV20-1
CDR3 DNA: TGCAGTGCTAGTGTACAGCACCTAAACTATGGCTACACCTTC
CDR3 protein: CSASVQHLNYGYTF